These 11 T cell receptor beta chains originate from one sample sequenced in a study of CD8+ T cells in alopecia areata. Extracted from the samples, RNA was reverse transcribed into cDNA to serve as the sequencing template. Some clones are missing from TCRdb's copy, which holds only in-frame ones; the method was immunoSEQ multiplex PCR. This sample yields approximately 89,000 clones, of which about 45% are seen a single time; under 0.9% belongs to the top ten. What was sequenced was CD4+ T cells sorted from blood. Receptors originate from a human donor with alopecia areata.

Remarks on this clone: The same CDR3 also results from other DNA sequences found in this sample. V gene TRBV30 combines with J gene TRBJ2-3, with D hard to call. V lost 0 bases and J 6 bases, leaving 10 bases between the germline ends. There are 13 residues in the CDR3. The germline gives CDR1 GTSNPN, CDR2 SVGIG (reference sequence). This CDR3 reads CAWSVRSGDTQYF. Here the CDR3 DNA reads TGTGCCTGGAGTGTACGGTCGGGCGATACGCAGTATTTT.

The chain couples TRBV30 to TRBJ1-2, with no clear D. Germline lookup yields CDR1 GTSNPN and CDR2 SVGIG (reference sequence). The CDR3 totals 12 residues. V shed 2 bases and J shed 8 bases, with 12 bases lying between them. The CDR3 DNA follows: TGTGCCTGGAGTTGGGCTTTTGGGGGCTACACCTTC. This sequence encodes CAWSWAFGGYTF.

The V gene is TRBV29-1, the J gene TRBJ1-2, with D uncertain. CDR1 and CDR2 from the germline V gene are SQVTM and ANQGSEA. The CDR3 runs 11 residues. Trimming shortened V by 5 bases and J by 2 bases, and 6 bases separated the two germline ends. CDR3 sequence: CSVNYNYGYTF. The CDR3 bases are TGCAGCGTTAATTACAACTATGGCTACACCTTC.

The chain is built from TRBV29-1 and TRBJ1-2; D might be TRBD1 (6 bases). Per the germline V gene, CDR1 is SQVTM and CDR2 is ANQGSEA. The CDR3 has 12 residues. Trimming shortened V by 7 bases and J by 7 bases, and 16 bases separated the two germline ends. CDR3 in amino acids: CSGQDRGAGYTF. The CDR3 region has the DNA TGCAGCGGACAGGACCGTGGGGCTGGCTACACCTTC.

This clone appeared a few times. The chain combines TRBV19 with TRBJ2-1; TRBD2 matches at 10 bases. The CDR3 has 15 residues. CDR1 and CDR2 from the germline V gene are LNHDA and SQIVND (reference sequence). The junction had 7 bases not matched to a gene; V was cut back by 4 bases and J by 7 bases. CDR3 sequence reads: CASSRTSGPPNEQFF. CDR3 DNA sequence: TGTGCCAGTAGTAGGACTAGCGGCCCTCCAAATGAGCAGTTCTTC.

V and J are TRBV2 and TRBJ1-6, with D uncertain. The length of the CDR3 is 14 residues. V lost 6 bases and J lost 9, with 15 bases in between. Germline loops: CDR1 SNHLY, CDR2 FYNNEI. The CDR3 loop reads CASSRDSALSPLHF. As DNA, the CDR3 is TGTGCCAGCAGCCGAGACTCGGCCCTTTCACCCCTCCACTTT.

This clone was seen only a few times. The rearrangement joins TRBV29-1 to TRBJ2-5; 9 positions agree with TRBD1. Germline CDR1 reads SQVTM; CDR2 reads ANQGSEA. The J segment lost 5 bases and the V segment lost 6 bases, leaving 10 bases of the junction unmatched. CDR3 size: 14 residues. In DNA form, the CDR3 reads TGCAGCGTCGCAATACAGGGGGCCCGGGAGACCCAGTACTTC. This translates into CSVAIQGARETQYF.

This clone was recorded a few times. The rearrangement links TRBV29-1 to TRBJ1-1; no clear D gene. Trimming cost V 7 bases and J 7 bases, with 19 bases left between them. The CDR3 is made up of 13 amino acids. CDR1 is SQVTM, CDR2 ANQGSEA, per germline. CDR3: CSAILGGKGEAFF. CDR3 sequence (DNA): TGCAGCGCTATCCTGGGAGGGAAGGGTGAAGCTTTCTTT.

CDR3 region: CASSLQQGAGANVLTF. CDR3 bases: TGCGCCAGCAGCTTACAGCAGGGAGCTGGGGCCAACGTCCTGACTTTC. The chain joins TRBV5-1 to TRBJ2-6, with D possibly called TRBD1 or TRBD2 (5 bases each). From germline, CDR1 is SGHRS and CDR2 YFSETQ. Trimming removed 2 bases at V and 2 bases at J, with 11 bases between. The CDR3 extends over 16 amino acids.

J is TRBJ2-1 and V is TRBV30; no clear D gene. This CDR3 spans 13 amino acids. The germline V gene encodes CDR1 GTSNPN and CDR2 SVGIG (reference sequence). V was cut by 1 base and J by 5 bases, with 9 bases left in between. This chain's CDR3 is CAWSAQLNNEQFF. DNA of the CDR3: TGTGCCTGGAGTGCCCAACTTAACAATGAGCAGTTCTTC.

This rearrangement joins TRBV29-1 to TRBJ2-3; no clear D. This CDR3 contains 12 residues. V gave up 4 bases and J gave up 0 bases, with 5 bases separating them. CDR1 and CDR2 (germline): SQVTM, ANQGSEA. This chain's CDR3 is CSVVSSTDTQYF. The CDR3 DNA sequence: TGCAGCGTTGTGAGCAGCACAGATACGCAGTATTTT.